These 19 T cell receptor beta chains came from one sample sequenced in a study of cytomegalovirus exposure and HLA in healthy donors. With 60 Vbeta and 13 Jbeta primers, the PCR was carried out. Assay: immunoSEQ multiplex PCR; the TCRdb copy retains only in-frame clones and omits some. The sample lists 120,000 or so clones; approximately 81% were seen once. The material sequenced was PBMCs. These receptors were taken from a man aged 18-30 years in good health and CMV-seropositive.

The gene calls are TRBV10-3 and TRBJ1-4; D is perhaps TRBD1 (6 bases). V gave up 4 bases and J gave up 2 bases, with 8 bases separating them. Germline CDR1 reads ENHRY; CDR2 reads SYGVKD. The CDR3 loop spans 14 amino acids. The CDR3 reads CAISGGGTNEKLFF. CDR3 coding DNA: TGTGCCATCAGTGGCGGGGGCACTAATGAAAAACTGTTTTTT.

The chain combines TRBV2 with TRBJ1-6; 7 bases fit TRBD1. The CDR3 runs to 15 residues. Germline assignment: CDR1 SNHLY and CDR2 FYNNEI. V shed 7 bases, J shed 8 bases, and the junction held 11 bases outside the gene matches. CDR3 region: CASTELGQPDSPLHF. DNA of the CDR3: TGTGCCAGCACCGAATTGGGACAGCCTGATTCACCCCTCCACTTT. The full variable domain, rest sourced from reference TRBV2 and TRBJ1-6, is EPEVTQTPSHQVTQMGQEVILRCVPISNHLYFYWYRQILGQKVEFLVSFYNNEISEKSEIFDDQFSVERPDGSNFTLKIRSTKLEDSAMYFCASTELGQPDSPLHFGNGTRLTVT.

This rearrangement joins TRBV9 to TRBJ1-1; the D gene is possibly TRBD1 (6 bases). The ends were cut back, 0 bases at V and 3 bases at J, with 21 bases in the middle. The CDR3 totals 18 residues. CDR1 SGDLS and CDR2 YYNGEE come from the germline V gene. The CDR3 coding sequence is TGTGCCAGCAGCGTAGATCCCGCCCCCCGTTCAGGGGACACTGAAGCTTTCTTT. It yields the protein CASSVDPAPRSGDTEAFF.

This clone was seen a single time. The chain recombines TRBV6-6 with TRBJ2-7, with 8 bases matching TRBD2. This CDR3 spans 15 amino acids. The germline V gene encodes CDR1 MNHNY and CDR2 SVGAGI (reference sequence). Losses at the gene ends were 2 bases for V and 7 bases for J; bases not matched to a gene: 10. In nucleotides, the CDR3 is TGTGCCAGCAGTTACCTTACTAGCGGCCGGGGGGAGCAGTACTTC. This encodes CASSYLTSGRGEQYF.

The chain couples TRBV29-1 to TRBJ1-5; TRBD1 matches 10 bases. The CDR3 has 14 residues. Germline V lookup: CDR1 SQVTM, CDR2 ANQGSEA. V lost 6 bases to trimming and J lost 5 bases; unmatched junction nucleotides: 7. The CDR3 bases are TGCAGCGTGGGAGGGACAGGGGCAGATCAGCCCCAGCATTTT. This encodes CSVGGTGADQPQHF.

V usage is TRBV9 and J usage is TRBJ2-1, with D perhaps TRBD2 (5 bases). CDR3 length: 15 residues. In germline, CDR1 is SGDLS, CDR2 YYNGEE. Trimming took off 0 bases at V and 4 bases at J, with 11 bases between the two ends. CDR3 protein: CASSVVAGPYNEQFF. The DNA for the CDR3 is TGTGCCAGCAGCGTAGTTGCGGGCCCTTACAATGAGCAGTTCTTC.

The genes are TRBV5-5 and TRBJ2-7; 9 positions agree with TRBD1. CDR1 is SGHKS and CDR2 is YYEKEE in the germline V gene (reference sequence). CDR3 length equals 13 residues. Losses at the gene ends were 5 bases for V and 9 bases for J; bases not matched to a gene: 9. CDR3 sequence: CASSLAGQGWQYF. In DNA form, the CDR3 reads TGTGCCAGCAGTCTGGCGGGACAGGGATGGCAGTACTTC.

The chain carries TRBV6-1 and TRBJ1-2, with a weak D call TRBD1 (5 bases). The germline V gene has CDR1 MNHNS and CDR2 SASEGT. V lost 4 bases and J 3 bases, leaving 9 bases between the germline ends. This CDR3 spans 13 amino acids. CDR3 nucleotides: TGTGCCAGCAGTGGCGTGACAGACTATGGCTACACCTTC. Amino acid sequence: CASSGVTDYGYTF.

This rearrangement joins TRBV29-1 to TRBJ1-1; 8 bases are shared with TRBD1. The CDR3 is made up of 14 amino acids. Looked up from germline, CDR1 is SQVTM and CDR2 is ANQGSEA. V lost 6 bases and J lost 3; bases outside the gene matches: 9. This CDR3 is CSVSGGGGHTEAFF. The CDR3 DNA reads as TGCAGCGTATCAGGGGGCGGAGGACACACTGAAGCTTTCTTT.

The chain links TRBV7-2 to TRBJ2-7; 7 bases are shared with TRBD2. The CDR3 extends over 14 amino acids. Germline V lookup: CDR1 SGHTA, CDR2 FQGNSA. With 5 bases clipped from V and 2 bases from J, the junction kept 6 bases outside the gene matches. CDR3 coding DNA: TGTGCCAGCAGCCCCGGGGGGATCCCCTACGAGCAGTACTTC. Translated, it gives CASSPGGIPYEQYF.

The chain is built from TRBV10-1 and TRBJ2-3, with 9 bases identical to TRBD2. Looked up from germline, CDR1 is WNHNN and CDR2 is SYGVQD (reference sequence). The CDR3 is 16 amino acids. Losses at the gene ends were 1 base for V and 2 bases for J; bases not matched to a gene: 4. The CDR3: CASSELVAGATDTQYF. CDR3 coding DNA: TGCGCCAGCAGTGAGTTGGTAGCGGGAGCCACAGATACGCAGTATTTT.

The J gene is TRBJ2-7, the V gene TRBV6-5; the match to TRBD1 covers 10 bases. The V and J ends lost 1 base and 6 bases, in that order; junction bases with no gene match: 6. The CDR3 has 15 amino acids. Germline V gives CDR1 MNHEY, CDR2 SVGAGI. CDR3 sequence reads: CASSYFRDRGGEQYF. DNA of the CDR3: TGTGCCAGCAGTTACTTCCGGGACAGGGGCGGCGAGCAGTACTTC.

The chain combines TRBV19 with TRBJ1-5; D might be TRBD1 (6 bases). V gave up 3 bases and J gave up 6 bases, with 18 bases separating them. This CDR3 comprises 16 residues. Germline V gene data show CDR1 as LNHDA and CDR2 as SQIVND (reference sequence). The DNA of the CDR3 is TGTGCCAGTAGTATTTGGGGGCTGAGCGAACGTCAGCCCCAGCATTTT. It specifies CASSIWGLSERQPQHF.

A single count supports this clone. The genes are TRBV30 and TRBJ1-5; D might be TRBD1 (6 bases). V lost 3 bases and J 7 bases, leaving 16 bases between the germline ends. The germline V gene encodes CDR1 GTSNPN and CDR2 SVGIG (reference sequence). The CDR3 has 14 residues. The CDR3 region is CAWRPPQGGQPQHF. The CDR3 coding sequence is TGTGCCTGGAGGCCACCCCAAGGGGGACAGCCCCAGCATTTT. Combining the CDR3 with reference TRBV30 and TRBJ1-5 gives the whole variable domain SQTIHQWPATLVQPVGSPLSLECTVEGTSNPNLYWYRQAAGRGLQLLFYSVGIGQISSEVPQNLSASRPQDRQFILSSKKLLLSDSGFYLCAWRPPQGGQPQHFGDGTRLSIL.

The chain combines TRBV6-1 with TRBJ2-2; unclear D gene. Trimming stripped 5 bases from V and 4 bases from J, with 5 bases between. The CDR3 is 12 amino acids. From germline, CDR1 is MNHNS and CDR2 SASEGT. The CDR3 reads CASSFGTGELFF. The CDR3 DNA reads as TGTGCCAGCAGTTTCGGCACCGGGGAGCTGTTTTTT.

The chain is built from TRBV2 and TRBJ1-3; no reliable D call. The length of the CDR3 is 16 residues. CDR1 and CDR2 from the germline V gene are SNHLY and FYNNEI. The V gene lost 5 bases and the J gene lost 1 base, with 15 bases spanning the gap. CDR3 residues: CASSSNRVQSGNTIYF. The CDR3 DNA reads as TGTGCCAGCAGTTCAAACAGAGTCCAATCTGGAAACACCATATATTTT.

This clone was detected a few times. The V gene is TRBV30, the J gene TRBJ2-3; 11 nucleotides line up with TRBD2. V shed 3 bases and J 1 base; nucleotides not matched to a gene: 0. The V gene's germline CDR1 is GTSNPN and CDR2 SVGIG (reference sequence). The CDR3 is made up of 14 amino acids. The CDR3 is CAWRGLAGTDTQYF. The CDR3 DNA reads as TGTGCCTGGAGGGGACTAGCGGGCACAGATACGCAGTATTTT.

The chain carries TRBV27 and TRBJ2-7; 8 positions agree with TRBD1. The CDR3 covers 14 residues. Germline loops: CDR1 MNHEY, CDR2 SMNVEV (reference sequence). With V trimmed by 2 bases and J by 1 base, 1 base remained unmatched. The CDR3 protein is CASSLQGASYEQYF. In DNA form, the CDR3 reads TGTGCCAGCAGTTTACAGGGGGCTTCCTACGAGCAGTACTTC.

This clone was seen a handful of times. The chain uses TRBV7-2 and TRBJ1-1; no definite D call. V was shortened by 5 bases and J by 9 bases, with 16 bases between the two germline ends. The CDR3 totals 13 residues. Germline V CDR1 and CDR2: SGHTA, FQGNSA. The chain's CDR3 is CASSPGRAAKAFF. CDR3 nucleotide sequence: TGTGCCAGCAGCCCCGGGAGGGCGGCCAAAGCTTTCTTT.